Below, 11 T cell receptor beta chains from the same sample are listed, as sequenced in a study of beta chain features in type 1 diabetes. The investigators reverse transcribed all of the isolated RNA, so they sequenced expressed TCRB transcripts. Using immunoSEQ multiplex PCR, the repertoire was profiled, and TCRdb retains in-frame clones only, with some absent. There are roughly 500,000 clones in the sample; about 29% occur only once, and around 0.065% lies in the top ten. The sample consisted of naive CD4+ T cells from blood. All receptors come from a man younger than 35 in good health.

V usage is TRBV27 and J usage is TRBJ2-7; 13 bases are a match to TRBD2. V shed 4 bases and J 7 bases; nucleotides not matched to a gene: 7. This CDR3 region has 15 residues. Germline loops: CDR1 MNHEY, CDR2 SMNVEV (reference sequence). The CDR3 reads CASSSTSGRAGEQYF. CDR3 nucleotide sequence: TGTGCCAGCAGTTCCACTAGCGGGAGGGCCGGTGAGCAGTACTTC.

This clone has just a few counts. This chain uses TRBV5-1 with TRBJ2-3; D is undetermined. V was clipped by 1 base and J by 0 bases, with 12 bases between them. The V gene's germline CDR1 is SGHRS and CDR2 YFSETQ. The CDR3 is made up of 16 amino acids. The CDR3 coding sequence is TGCGCCAGCAGCTTGAATCAGCGCGGAAGCACAGATACGCAGTATTTT. As protein: CASSLNQRGSTDTQYF.

The J gene is TRBJ2-7, the V gene TRBV9; TRBD2 is a possible D gene (6 bases). V lost 0 bases, J lost 7 bases, and 20 bases lay in between. Germline values: CDR1 SGDLS, CDR2 YYNGEE. The CDR3 consists of 16 residues. The CDR3 here is CASSVGVSGNWKEQYF. In DNA, the CDR3 is TGTGCCAGCAGCGTAGGCGTTAGCGGCAACTGGAAGGAGCAGTACTTC.

The chain recombines TRBV20-1 with TRBJ2-5; no clear D. CDR1 and CDR2 (germline): DFQATT, SNEGSKA (reference sequence). CDR3 length: 10 amino acids. V dropped 2 bases and J dropped 7 bases, with 5 bases sitting between them. The CDR3 DNA reads as TGCAGTGCTAGATGGGGGACCCAGTACTTC. Amino acids: CSARWGTQYF.

This clone has only a few counts. This chain links TRBV14 with TRBJ2-7, with 7 bases matching TRBD1. Germline values: CDR1 SGHDN, CDR2 FVKESK. The CDR3 covers 14 residues. The J segment lost 3 bases and the V segment lost 0 bases, leaving 2 bases of the junction unmatched. CDR3 protein: CASSQDRTGYEQYF. As DNA, the CDR3 is TGTGCCAGCAGCCAAGACCGGACAGGCTACGAGCAGTACTTC.

The chain joins TRBV15 to TRBJ1-4; perhaps TRBD1 as D (5 bases). Trimming cost V 1 base and J 7 bases, with 16 bases left between them. CDR3 size: 16 residues. Germline CDR1 is LNHNV and CDR2 is YYDKDF (reference sequence). CDR3 residues: CATSRGGAGELEKLFF. The CDR3 bases are TGTGCCACCAGCAGAGGCGGGGCGGGGGAACTTGAAAAACTGTTTTTT.

There are a few counts of this clone. The CDR3 coding sequence is TGCGCCAGCAGATCTAGCGGGCCAAGCTCCTACGAGCAGTACTTC. Amino acid sequence: CASRSSGPSSYEQYF. This chain links TRBV5-1 with TRBJ2-7, with 8 bases identical to TRBD2. CDR1 and CDR2 from the germline V gene are SGHRS and YFSETQ. Germline trimming cut 5 bases from V and 0 bases from J; bases unmatched to any gene: 7. CDR3 length: 15 residues.

J is TRBJ1-1 and V is TRBV6-6; no firm D call. Per germline, CDR1 MNHNY and CDR2 SVGAGI (reference sequence). The V and J ends lost 3 bases and 4 bases respectively, with 6 bases between them. There are 12 residues in the CDR3. CDR3 region: CASSYGSTEAFF. The CDR3 nucleotides are TGTGCCAGCAGTTATGGCAGCACTGAAGCTTTCTTT.

The table lists this clone with a few counts. The chain couples TRBV5-5 to TRBJ1-5, with TRBD1 matching 7 bases. Germline V gene lookup returns CDR1 SGHKS and CDR2 YYEKEE (reference sequence). CDR3 length: 14 amino acids. V was pared by 2 bases and J by 5 bases, with 4 bases of the junction left unmatched. The CDR3 loop is CASSFFQGDQPQHF. The DNA of the CDR3 is TGTGCCAGCAGCTTTTTTCAGGGGGATCAGCCCCAGCATTTT. The whole variable domain, filled in from reference TRBV5-5 and TRBJ1-5, reads DAGVTQSPTHLIKTRGQQVTLRCSPISGHKSVSWYQQVLGQGPQFIFQYYEKEERGRGNFPDRFSARQFPNYSSELNVNALLLGDSALYLCASSFFQGDQPQHFGDGTRLSIL.

The genes are TRBV7-9 and TRBJ2-5; D gene unclear. CDR1 SEHNR and CDR2 FQNEAQ come from the germline V gene (reference sequence). This CDR3 has 15 residues. The ends were cut back, 0 bases at V and 1 base at J, with 9 bases in the middle. The CDR3 DNA reads as TGTGCCAGCAGCTTAGCATTAGAGTTCCAAGAGACCCAGTACTTC. This encodes CASSLALEFQETQYF. Drawing the rest from reference TRBV7-9 and TRBJ2-5, the complete variable domain is DTGVSQNPRHKITKRGQNVTFRCDPISEHNRLYWYRQTLGQGPEFLTYFQNEAQLEKSRLLSDRFSAERPKGSFSTLEIQRTEQGDSAMYLCASSLALEFQETQYFGPGTRLLVL.

This chain connects TRBV2 to TRBJ2-1; D is uncertain. Looked up from germline, CDR1 is SNHLY and CDR2 is FYNNEI. The ends were cut back, 1 base at V and 7 bases at J, with 11 bases in the middle. This CDR3 is built from 14 residues. CDR3 bases: TGTGCCAGCAGTGAAGAATGGGTCGGGAATGAGCAGTTCTTC. This gives the protein CASSEEWVGNEQFF.